One sample yielded the 18 T cell receptor beta chains listed below, sequenced in a study of T cell changes during pregnancy in multiple sclerosis. Method: immunoSEQ multiplex PCR; TCRdb's copy keeps in-frame clones and lacks some. This sample has about 94,000 clones; approximately 93% occur once, and the top ten carry over 0.85%. Source: peripheral blood, taken after pregnancy. These receptors came from a female donor with multiple sclerosis, enrolled in a pregnancy study.

V and J are TRBV27 and TRBJ2-1; D ambiguous. CDR3 length: 17 amino acids. Trimming shortened V by 10 bases and J by 0 bases, and 22 bases separated the two germline ends. Germline V CDR1 and CDR2: MNHEY, SMNVEV (reference sequence). CDR3 in amino acids: CATHFGRLRDSYNEQFF. CDR3 DNA sequence: TGTGCCACACATTTCGGAAGACTTCGTGACTCCTACAATGAGCAGTTCTTC.

The V and J genes are TRBV19 and TRBJ1-2, with D hard to call. V lost 6 bases and J 0 bases, leaving 17 bases between the germline ends. From germline, CDR1 is LNHDA and CDR2 SQIVND (reference sequence). This CDR3 is built from 16 residues. The CDR3: CASSLPLTSSNYGYTF. The DNA of the CDR3 is TGTGCCAGTAGCCTTCCATTGACAAGTTCTAACTATGGCTACACCTTC.

The CDR3 DNA reads as TGTGCCAGCAGTGAATGGGACAGGGAATCCTACGAGCAGTACTTC. It is translated as CASSEWDRESYEQYF. The gene calls are TRBV6-1 and TRBJ2-7; 9 bases align to TRBD1. V was clipped by 2 bases and J by 1 base; unmatched bases: 3. The germline V gene has CDR1 MNHNS and CDR2 SASEGT. The CDR3 has 15 amino acids.

This chain connects TRBV14 to TRBJ1-2; D not certain. V shed 0 bases and J shed 6 bases, with 8 bases lying between them. Germline loops: CDR1 SGHDN, CDR2 FVKESK. The CDR3 has 13 amino acids. The CDR3 DNA sequence: TGTGCCAGCAGCCAAGATAGAGGGCATGGCTACACCTTC. Protein sequence: CASSQDRGHGYTF. Full variable domain (rest looked up from reference TRBV14 and TRBJ1-2): EAGVTQFPSHSVIEKGQTVTLRCDPISGHDNLYWYRRVMGKEIKFLLHFVKESKQDESGMPNNRFLAERTGGTYSTLKVQPAELEDSGVYFCASSQDRGHGYTFGSGTRLTVV.

The chain joins TRBV7-7 to TRBJ2-2, with 8 bases that match TRBD2. Trimming removed 5 bases from V and 6 bases from J; junction bases left unmatched: 8. Germline assignment: CDR1 SSHAT and CDR2 FNYEAQ (reference sequence). The CDR3 has 15 amino acids. CDR3 residues: CASSPAGGFSGELFF. Written as DNA, the CDR3 is TGTGCCAGCAGCCCTGCGGGGGGCTTTTCCGGGGAGCTGTTTTTT.

V is TRBV27 and J is TRBJ2-7; no firm D call. Germline values: CDR1 MNHEY, CDR2 SMNVEV (reference sequence). The CDR3 is made up of 13 amino acids. Trimming cost V 3 bases and J 2 bases, with 8 bases left between them. DNA of the CDR3: TGTGCCAGCAGTTTTGGGCCAGCCTACGAGCAGTACTTC. Translating it yields CASSFGPAYEQYF.

J is TRBJ1-1 and V is TRBV9; D possibly corresponds to TRBD1 (6 bases). This CDR3 contains 14 residues. V was cut by 3 bases and J by 4 bases, with 13 bases left in between. Germline lookup yields CDR1 SGDLS and CDR2 YYNGEE. The CDR3: CASSGVRGGTEAFF. The CDR3 coding sequence is TGTGCCAGCAGCGGGGTGAGGGGGGGCACTGAAGCTTTCTTT.

This clone has a single count. The chain uses TRBV5-6 and TRBJ2-7, with 11 bases aligning to TRBD1. The CDR3 totals 14 residues. Germline CDR1 is SGHDT and CDR2 is YYEEEE. The J segment lost 1 base and the V segment lost 6 bases, leaving 3 bases of the junction unmatched. CDR3 sequence (DNA): TGTGCCAGCACCGGGACAGGGGGGTCCTACGAGCAGTACTTC. Translating gives CASTGTGGSYEQYF.

The rearrangement uses TRBV5-1 and TRBJ2-3, with 7 bases lining up with TRBD1. The CDR3 contains 14 residues. Germline V lookup: CDR1 SGHRS, CDR2 YFSETQ. The J segment lost 10 bases and the V segment lost 4 bases, leaving 12 bases of the junction unmatched. Written as DNA, the CDR3 is TGCGCCAGCAGCCCAATTACAACAGGGGACGCGCAGTATTTT. It codes for CASSPITTGDAQYF.

The J gene is TRBJ2-7, the V gene TRBV27; 9 bases fit TRBD1. With 8 bases clipped from V and 4 bases from J, the junction kept 9 bases outside the gene matches. Germline V gene data show CDR1 as MNHEY and CDR2 as SMNVEV (reference sequence). This CDR3 is 14 amino acids long. This chain's CDR3 is CASRRQGVSYEQYF. The CDR3 coding sequence is TGTGCCAGCCGAAGACAGGGGGTTAGTTACGAGCAGTACTTC.

The J gene is TRBJ2-7, the V gene TRBV19; 9 nucleotides align to TRBD1. V was clipped by 6 bases and J by 5 bases; unmatched bases: 8. Germline CDR1 LNHDA, CDR2 SQIVND (reference sequence). The length of the CDR3 is 14 residues. CDR3 coding DNA: TGTGCCAGTAGCGGGACAGGGTTCGCCCACGAGCAGTACTTC. The encoded protein is CASSGTGFAHEQYF.

The rearrangement links TRBV15 to TRBJ2-5; 8 bases are shared with TRBD1. Germline CDR1 LNHNV, CDR2 YYDKDF (reference sequence). With V trimmed by 5 bases and J by 5 bases, 13 bases remained unmatched. The CDR3 contains 16 residues. The CDR3 loop is CATSLEDRERIETQYF. The CDR3 DNA reads TGTGCCACCAGCTTAGAGGACAGGGAAAGGATTGAGACCCAGTACTTC.

The gene calls are TRBV28 and TRBJ1-3; D is possibly TRBD1 (5 bases). Germline V gene sequence: CDR1 MDHEN, CDR2 SYDVKM. CDR3 size: 14 residues. V gave up 6 bases and J gave up 3 bases, with 12 bases separating them. This CDR3 reads CASRLQGGGNTIYF. In DNA, the CDR3 is TGTGCCAGCAGGCTCCAGGGTGGTGGAAACACCATATATTTT.

The J gene is TRBJ1-1, the V gene TRBV4-1; 8 nucleotides agree with TRBD1. Per the germline V gene, CDR1 is MGHRA and CDR2 is YSYEKL. V dropped 8 bases and J dropped 1; count of bases not matched to a gene: 6. The CDR3 has 14 residues. CDR3 DNA sequence: TGCGCCAGCGCCCCCGGACAGGGGAACACTGAAGCTTTCTTT. It specifies CASAPGQGNTEAFF.

The chain links TRBV27 to TRBJ1-1; D is perhaps TRBD1 (5 bases). CDR1 and CDR2 from the germline V gene are MNHEY and SMNVEV (reference sequence). This CDR3 contains 14 residues. Trimming took 2 bases from V and 2 from J, leaving 9 bases between them. CDR3 loop: CASSLGAPNTEAFF. DNA of the CDR3: TGTGCCAGCAGTTTAGGGGCACCTAACACTGAAGCTTTCTTT.

The chain uses TRBV9 and TRBJ2-1, with D tentatively TRBD2 (6 bases). Germline V CDR1 and CDR2: SGDLS, YYNGEE. The CDR3 spans 16 residues. V lost 0 bases, J lost 5 bases, and 15 bases lay in between. The CDR3 DNA reads as TGTGCCAGCAGCGTAGACTTCGGAGGGGTCAACAATGAGCAGTTCTTC. Protein sequence: CASSVDFGGVNNEQFF.

As to this clone: Other DNA sequences in this specimen translate into the identical CDR3. V gene TRBV6-5 combines with J gene TRBJ1-2; tentative D call: TRBD1 (5 bases). Looked up from germline, CDR1 is MNHEY and CDR2 is SVGAGI. V shed 5 bases and J shed 1 base, with 8 bases lying between them. This CDR3 is built from 13 residues. The CDR3 loop reads CASSQTVNYGYTF. CDR3 nucleotides: TGTGCCAGCAGTCAGACAGTTAACTATGGCTACACCTTC.

The chain carries TRBV28 and TRBJ2-1, with no clear D. CDR3 size: 15 residues. Germline CDR1 reads MDHEN; CDR2 reads SYDVKM. Trimming removed 3 bases at V and 7 bases at J, with 16 bases between. The CDR3 coding sequence is TGTGCCAGCAGTTTTGCGGAAAGCCAAGGTAATGAGCAGTTCTTC. Its protein is CASSFAESQGNEQFF.